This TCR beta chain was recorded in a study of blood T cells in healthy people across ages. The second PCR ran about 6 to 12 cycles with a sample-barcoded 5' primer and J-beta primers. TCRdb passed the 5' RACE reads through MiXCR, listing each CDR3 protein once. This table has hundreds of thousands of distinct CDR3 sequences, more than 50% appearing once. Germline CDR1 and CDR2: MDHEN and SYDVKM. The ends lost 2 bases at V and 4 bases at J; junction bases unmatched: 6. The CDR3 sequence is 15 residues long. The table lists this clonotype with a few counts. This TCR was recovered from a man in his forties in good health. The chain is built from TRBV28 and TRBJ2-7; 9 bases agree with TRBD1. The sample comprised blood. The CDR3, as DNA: TGTGCCAGCAGTTTACCGGGACAGGGTAATTACGAGCAGTACTTC. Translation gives CASSLPGQGNYEQYF.